These 21 T cell receptor beta chains share one sample of origin, sequenced in a study of cytomegalovirus exposure and HLA in healthy donors. Both 60 Vbeta primers and 13 Jbeta primers went into the PCR. Clones were read by immunoSEQ multiplex PCR, and TCRdb kept only the in-frame ones, dropping some. This sample carries about 170,000 clones, approximately 79% of them seen once, and the ten largest clones take about 0.93%. The sample comprised PBMCs. These receptor sequences come from a woman between 45 and 60 years old in good health and CMV-seropositive.

J is TRBJ2-1 and V is TRBV7-2; 7 nucleotides agree with TRBD1. V lost 3 bases, J lost 4 bases, and 0 bases stayed unmatched. The CDR3 totals 13 residues. Germline V gene lookup returns CDR1 SGHTA and CDR2 FQGNSA. In DNA form, the CDR3 reads TGTGCCAGCAGCTTGACAGGGTACAATGAGCAGTTCTTC. Residues: CASSLTGYNEQFF.

With regard to this clone: Relative to the germline gene, one junction end is altered; a read error may explain this. The chain joins TRBV6-1 to TRBJ2-3; 7 positions agree with TRBD1. The CDR3 has 12 amino acids. Germline V CDR1 and CDR2: MNHNS, SASEGT. The CDR3 region is CASSEEGGQGDF. DNA for the CDR3: TGTGCCAGCAGTGAAGAAGGTGGGCAGGGGGATTTT.

The CDR3 loop is CASGGTGAGPLHF. The CDR3 coding sequence is TGTGCCAGCGGAGGGACTGGCGCGGGACCCCTCCACTTT. The genes are TRBV2 and TRBJ1-6; TRBD1 is a possible D gene (5 bases). CDR3 length: 13 amino acids. The V end was cut by 8 bases, the J end by 12 bases, with 17 bases between. CDR1 and CDR2 (germline): SNHLY, FYNNEI.

V and J are TRBV7-6 and TRBJ2-1, with TRBD2 matching over 7 bases. In germline, CDR1 is SGHVS, CDR2 FNYEAQ. J lost 10 bases, V lost 4 bases, and 7 bases had no gene match. The CDR3 loop spans 13 amino acids. The CDR3 protein is CASSSIAGQEQFF. DNA of the CDR3: TGTGCCAGCAGCTCAATAGCGGGCCAAGAGCAGTTCTTC.

About this clone itself: This CDR3 is also generated by other DNA sequences in the sample. This chain connects TRBV29-1 to TRBJ2-2; 8 positions match TRBD1. Unmatched junction bases numbered 1, after V lost 4 bases and J lost 3 bases. CDR1 SQVTM and CDR2 ANQGSEA come from the germline V gene. The CDR3 sequence is 13 residues long. The CDR3 region has the DNA TGCAGCGTTGGACAGGGGTACACCGGGGAGCTGTTTTTT. This codes for CSVGQGYTGELFF.

This chain connects TRBV10-1 to TRBJ2-1; 7 bases are a match to TRBD1. Unmatched junction bases numbered 7, after V lost 3 bases and J lost 2 bases. The germline gives CDR1 WNHNN, CDR2 SYGVQD (reference sequence). This CDR3 spans 16 amino acids. CDR3 DNA: TGCGCCAGCAGTGACCGGTGGGACAGTACCTACAATGAGCAGTTCTTC. Translating it yields CASSDRWDSTYNEQFF.

J is TRBJ2-7 and V is TRBV21-1; TRBD1 is taken as the D call from the table, unchecked against the DNA. TRBV21-1 is deemed a pseudogene. The CDR3 runs to 16 residues. The CDR3 nucleotides read TGTGCCAGCAGCAAGTTCTTGGGCCGTCACTCCTACGAGCAGTACTTC. It specifies CASSKFLGRHSYEQYF.

The DNA of the CDR3 is TGTGCCAGCAGGAGTCTATTTAGCTCCTACAATGAGCAGTTCTTC. Translating it yields CASRSLFSSYNEQFF. This chain uses TRBV6-5 with TRBJ2-1; D ambiguous. Germline V lookup: CDR1 MNHEY, CDR2 SVGAGI. CDR3 size: 15 residues. V lost 6 bases to trimming and J lost 0 bases, with 12 bases between them.

This sequence joins TRBV5-1 and TRBJ2-7; 8 bases are a match to TRBD1. Trimming cost V 0 bases and J 3 bases; bases outside gene matches: 8. Germline loops: CDR1 SGHRS, CDR2 YFSETQ. The CDR3 consists of 16 residues. CDR3: CASSLVGQGAYYEQYF. In DNA form, the CDR3 reads TGCGCCAGCAGCTTGGTAGGCCAGGGGGCTTACTACGAGCAGTACTTC. The full variable domain, rest sourced from reference TRBV5-1 and TRBJ2-7, is KAGVTQTPRYLIKTRGQQVTLSCSPISGHRSVSWYQQTPGQGLQFLFEYFSETQRNKGNFPGRFSGRQFSNSRSEMNVSTLELGDSALYLCASSLVGQGAYYEQYFGPGTRLTVT.

This clone showed up just once. The chain employs TRBV19 and TRBJ2-5; 9 bases are a match to TRBD2. The CDR3 extends over 16 amino acids. Per the germline V gene, CDR1 is LNHDA and CDR2 is SQIVND (reference sequence). V lost 5 bases and J lost 5; bases outside the gene matches: 12. DNA for the CDR3: TGTGCCAGTAGTCCTAGCGGGATTAGCCTTTTGGAGACCCAGTACTTC. Translation gives CASSPSGISLLETQYF.

There are a few counts of this clone. This chain uses TRBV19 with TRBJ1-1; D remains unclear. The germline CDR1 and CDR2 sequences are LNHDA and SQIVND (reference sequence). V lost 7 bases and J lost 0, with 9 bases in between. CDR3 length: 13 amino acids. This CDR3 is CASKPGMNTEAFF. Written as DNA, the CDR3 is TGTGCCAGTAAACCCGGGATGAACACTGAAGCTTTCTTT.

The V and J genes are TRBV19 and TRBJ2-1; D is undetermined. V lost 7 bases and J 8 bases, leaving 18 bases between the germline ends. Germline loops: CDR1 LNHDA, CDR2 SQIVND (reference sequence). This CDR3 comprises 14 residues. The CDR3 loop is CASNSMGSGYEQFF. The CDR3 DNA follows: TGTGCCAGTAACAGTATGGGCAGTGGGTATGAGCAGTTCTTC. Using reference TRBV19 and TRBJ2-1 for the parts outside the CDR3, the full variable domain is DGGITQSPKYLFRKEGQNVTLSCEQNLNHDAMYWYRQDPGQGLRLIYYSQIVNDFQKGDIAEGYSVSREKKESFPLTVTSAQKNPTAFYLCASNSMGSGYEQFFGPGTRLTVL.

The DNA for the CDR3 is TGTGCCTGGAGTGTACTGGTACAGGTCGGTGGCTACACCTTC. Translating gives CAWSVLVQVGGYTF. J is TRBJ1-2 and V is TRBV30; weak D call: TRBD1 (5 bases). Per germline, CDR1 GTSNPN and CDR2 SVGIG (reference sequence). The CDR3 spans 14 residues. The V and J ends lost 0 bases and 7 bases respectively, with 15 bases between them.

The chain couples TRBV2 to TRBJ2-3; 7 bases fit TRBD1. The CDR3 extends over 14 amino acids. V was pared by 8 bases and J by 2 bases, with 7 bases of the junction left unmatched. Germline V gene data show CDR1 as SNHLY and CDR2 as FYNNEI. Here the CDR3 DNA reads TGTGCCAGCCTTCGGGACAGCCACACAGATACGCAGTATTTT. Amino acid sequence: CASLRDSHTDTQYF.

The rearrangement uses TRBV5-6 and TRBJ2-7, with 7 nucleotides matching TRBD2. Trimming removed 0 bases from V and 9 bases from J; junction bases left unmatched: 6. The CDR3 runs 13 residues. Looked up from germline, CDR1 is SGHDT and CDR2 is YYEEEE. The chain's CDR3 is CASSLVGGEWQYF. The CDR3 DNA is TGTGCCAGCAGCTTGGTGGGAGGGGAGTGGCAGTACTTC.

The CDR3 DNA follows: TGTGCCAGCAGCTTCAGGGACAGCAATAACTATGGCTACACCTTC. Residues: CASSFRDSNNYGYTF. J is TRBJ1-2 and V is TRBV5-4; 7 bases match TRBD1. V gave up 2 bases and J gave up 1 base; unmatched junction bases: 5. The CDR3 covers 15 residues. Germline CDR1 SGHNT, CDR2 YYREEE (reference sequence).

The V and J genes are TRBV5-6 and TRBJ2-1; 8 bases agree with TRBD2. Germline trimming cut 3 bases from V and 3 bases from J; bases unmatched to any gene: 5. Germline CDR1 SGHDT, CDR2 YYEEEE. The CDR3 consists of 15 residues. Here the CDR3 DNA reads TGTGCCAGCAGCTCGCGGCTAGCGGGCTACAATGAGCAGTTCTTC. This gives the protein CASSSRLAGYNEQFF.

The V and J genes are TRBV11-2 and TRBJ1-1; D possibly corresponds to TRBD1 (5 bases). The V end was cut by 2 bases, the J end by 0 bases, with 16 bases between. Per the germline V gene, CDR1 is SGHAT and CDR2 is FQNNGV. CDR3 length: 17 amino acids. As DNA, the CDR3 is TGTGCCAGCAGCTTATCAGGGCTACAATCGATGAACACTGAAGCTTTCTTT. Translating gives CASSLSGLQSMNTEAFF.

This chain connects TRBV2 to TRBJ2-7; D gene unclear. Trimming cost V 5 bases and J 2 bases, with 7 bases left between them. Germline V gene data show CDR1 as SNHLY and CDR2 as FYNNEI. The CDR3 runs to 12 residues. Written as DNA, the CDR3 is TGTGCCAGCAGTCCTAGGACCTACGAGCAGTACTTC. Its translation: CASSPRTYEQYF.

Written as DNA, the CDR3 is TGTGCCAGCAGGGGACAGGCGAACACTGAAGCTTTCTTT. Its translation is CASRGQANTEAFF. The chain links TRBV7-9 to TRBJ1-1; 8 positions match TRBD1. This CDR3 has 13 residues. The J segment lost 1 base and the V segment lost 6 bases, leaving 1 base of the junction unmatched. Germline CDR1 SEHNR, CDR2 FQNEAQ (reference sequence).

This clone was seen only a few times. This chain connects TRBV28 to TRBJ2-3; possible D gene TRBD2, 7 bases. Trimming pared 7 bases from V and 4 bases from J, leaving 18 bases between. This CDR3 has 15 residues. Germline values: CDR1 MDHEN, CDR2 SYDVKM. CDR3 protein: CASTTPGEGADTQYF. CDR3 sequence (DNA): TGTGCCAGCACCACCCCAGGGGAGGGTGCAGATACGCAGTATTTT.